The rows below give T cell receptor beta chains drawn from one sample of a study of cytomegalovirus exposure and HLA in healthy donors. TCRdb keeps only in-frame clones here, not all; method: immunoSEQ multiplex PCR. In the table there are approximately 130,000 clones, approximately 85% of which are singletons. Sequencing was performed on PBMCs. Receptors originate from a woman between 25 and 40 years old in good health and CMV-seropositive. Each CDR3 is given with its conserved first and last residue. The D gene is left open where the match is weak. Part of the rows lack a size; the others show once, few, many or a class for expanded clones.

>NA|TRBJ1-1|NA|TRBV7-3
CASSPSAGRTEAFF
TGTGCCAGCAGCCCCTCCGCGGGGAGGACTGAAGCTTTCTTT
>NA|TRBJ2-2|NA|TRBV5-1
CASSWGVGGTGELFF
TGCGCCAGCAGCTGGGGAGTGGGAGGAACCGGGGAGCTGTTTTTT
>NA|TRBJ1-1|once|TRBV7-9
CASSSQGGAFF
TGTGCCAGCAGCTCACAGGGAGGGGCTTTCTTT
>TRBD1|TRBJ2-7|NA|TRBV5-1
CASSHGQGWNEQYF
TGCGCCAGCAGCCATGGACAGGGATGGAACGAGCAGTACTTC
>NA|TRBJ2-3|NA|TRBV30
CAQGKRLDTQYF
TGTGCCCAGGGGAAGAGGCTAGATACGCAGTATTTT
>NA|TRBJ2-3|NA|TRBV5-1
CASSKESDTQYF
TGCGCCAGCAGTAAGGAGTCAGATACGCAGTATTTT
>TRBD1|TRBJ1-2|NA|TRBV27
CASSSLNPRQGANYGYTF
TGTGCCAGCAGCTCCCTTAATCCTCGACAGGGCGCTAACTATGGCTACACCTTC
>NA|TRBJ2-3|NA|TRBV30
CAWSWAAGGDTQYF
TGTGCCTGGAGTTGGGCGGCGGGTGGCGATACGCAGTATTTT
>NA|TRBJ2-7|NA|TRBV5-4
CASSLEKGPYEQYF
TGTGCCAGCAGCTTAGAAAAGGGGCCCTACGAGCAGTACTTC
>TRBD1|TRBJ1-6|NA|TRBV7-9
CASSLDRGTSPLHF
TGTGCCAGCAGCTTGGACAGGGGTACTTCACCCCTCCACTTT
>NA|TRBJ1-3|NA|TRBV6-5
CASGRSSGNTIYF
TGTGCCTCGGGTCGGTCCTCTGGAAACACCATATATTTT
>NA|TRBJ2-4|once|TRBV28
CASSLRSKNIQYF
TGTGCCAGCAGTTTACGGAGCAAAAACATTCAGTACTTC
>NA|TRBJ1-1|NA|TRBV2
CASSRQPNTEAFF
TGTGCCAGCAGCCGACAGCCAAACACTGAAGCTTTCTTT
>NA|TRBJ1-2|NA|TRBV28
CASSSAGGYTF
TGTGCCAGCAGTTCGGCAGGCGGCTACACCTTC
>NA|TRBJ2-3|NA|TRBV5-1
CASSTSPTDTQYF
TGCGCCAGCAGCACTTCCCCCACAGATACGCAGTATTTT
>NA|TRBJ1-1|NA|TRBV19
CASSINGVHTEAFF
TGTGCCAGTAGTATAAACGGGGTACACACTGAAGCTTTCTTT
>TRBD1|TRBJ2-3|NA|TRBV5-1
CASSRDRPSDTQYF
TGCGCCAGCAGCCGGGACAGGCCCTCAGATACGCAGTATTTT
>NA|TRBJ2-7|NA|TRBV28
CASSLSPSQGNEQYF
TGTGCCAGCAGTTTATCCCCTTCCCAGGGTAACGAGCAGTACTTC
>NA|TRBJ1-2|NA|TRBV5-1
CASSLGTDYGYTF
TGCGCCAGCAGCTTGGGTACAGACTATGGCTACACCTTC
>NA|TRBJ1-2|NA|TRBV28
CASSLEAGALGYTF
TGTGCCAGCAGTCTTGAGGCGGGGGCCCTTGGCTACACCTTC
>NA|TRBJ2-6|few|TRBV25-1
CASSELGSGANVLTF
TGTGCCAGCAGTGAACTAGGCTCTGGGGCCAACGTCCTGACTTTC
>NA|TRBJ1-4|NA|TRBV10-3
CAISDPGGTNEKLFF
TGTGCCATCAGTGACCCGGGGGGTACTAATGAAAAACTGTTTTTT
>NA|TRBJ1-6|NA|TRBV5-1
CASSLEGYTNSPLHF
TGCGCCAGCAGCTTGGAGGGGTACACGAATTCACCCCTCCACTTT
>NA|TRBJ1-6|NA|TRBV19
CASKTGVESSPLHF
TGTGCCAGTAAGACCGGGGTAGAGTCGTCACCCCTCCACTTT
>NA|TRBJ2-7|NA|TRBV7-3
CASSFTMNSYEQYF
TGTGCCAGCAGCTTCACTATGAATTCCTACGAGCAGTACTTC
>NA|TRBJ1-1|NA|TRBV5-6
CASNRQGIYTEAFF
TGTGCCAGCAACCGCCAGGGGATTTACACTGAAGCTTTCTTT
>TRBD2|TRBJ2-5|NA|TRBV14
CASPAGGRGWGQETQYF
TGTGCCAGCCCAGCTGGCGGGAGAGGATGGGGGCAAGAGACCCAGTACTTC
>NA|TRBJ1-2|NA|TRBV7-3
CASSPSGGESYGYTF
TGTGCCAGCAGCCCCTCGGGGGGCGAGAGCTATGGCTACACCTTC
>NA|TRBJ1-5|NA|TRBV7-9
CASSPLQGHNSNQPQHF
TGTGCCAGCAGCCCCCTCCAGGGCCACAATAGCAATCAGCCCCAGCATTTT
>TRBD1|TRBJ2-1|NA|TRBV29-1
CSVVYRGSYNEQFF
TGCAGCGTTGTTTACAGGGGATCCTACAATGAGCAGTTCTTC
>TRBD1|TRBJ2-3|NA|TRBV2
CASSRDRGDTQYF
TGTGCCAGCAGTCGGGACAGGGGGGATACGCAGTATTTT